This TCR beta chain was retrieved from a study of T cell repertoires in aging, cancer and after chemotherapy. Study overall: Pre- and post-chemotherapy samples were paired from chronic lymphocytic leukemia patients treated with fludarabine- or bendamustine-based regimens. Study-level points and caveats: Healthy donors lost TCR diversity with age mainly through richness, cancer patients through richness and evenness.

This clonotype is medium-sized (0.01 to 0.1%) in the sample. Its specificity is unknown. The V gene end was trimmed by 4 bases and the J gene end by 2 bases; junction bases not matched to a gene: 8. The CDR3 spans 15 residues. Germline assignment: CDR1 GTSNPN and CDR2 SVGIG (reference sequence). A mixed TRB-A/B primer pool amplified rearranged TRB by multiplex touch-down PCR. MiXCR was run by TCRdb on the multiplex PCR reads, yielding one entry per CDR3 protein. Of 3,500 to 5,000 distinct CDR3 sequences in the sample, about two fifths were seen once. TCR beta rearrangements were amplified from peripheral blood genomic DNA.

This chain connects TRBV30 to TRBJ2-3; 8 positions match TRBD1. Material: blood. The TCR sequence derives from a human donor with a blood cancer. Here the CDR3 DNA reads TGTGCCTGGAAAGGGACAGGACATCCCACAGATACGCAGTATTTT. It is translated as CAWKGTGHPTDTQYF.